This TCR beta chain stems from a study of regulatory dendritic cells for organ transplantation. Allogeneic regulatory or mature dendritic cells were co-cultured for 4 to 6 days with CFSE-labeled sorted T cells at 1:10. Memory T cells were CD45RO+, naive were CD45RA+, sorted by FACS. Profiled with immunoSEQ multiplex PCR; TCRdb holds only in-frame clones, not every one. Here the sample spans about 21,000 clones, 65% to 90% being singletons. General study findings and limits: Between individuals, the alloreactive memory CD8+ T cell pool differed considerably. Memory T cells were less diverse than naive, with memory CD8+ most oligoclonal.

Germline CDR1 LGHNA, CDR2 YNFKEQ. The CDR3 length is 16 residues. Germline trimming cut 0 bases from V and 3 bases from J; bases unmatched to any gene: 5. As concerns this clone: Antigen specificity is unknown.

Input material: naive CD4+ T cells from blood cultured with dendritic cells. As to subset: CD45RA+ naive T cells. This rearrangement joins TRBV4-2 to TRBJ2-7; TRBD2 aligns across 10 bases. The sequence was obtained from a human donor in good health. CDR3 sequence reads: CASSQELAGVHYEQYF. CDR3 sequence (DNA): TGTGCCAGCAGCCAAGAGCTAGCGGGGGTTCACTACGAGCAGTACTTC.